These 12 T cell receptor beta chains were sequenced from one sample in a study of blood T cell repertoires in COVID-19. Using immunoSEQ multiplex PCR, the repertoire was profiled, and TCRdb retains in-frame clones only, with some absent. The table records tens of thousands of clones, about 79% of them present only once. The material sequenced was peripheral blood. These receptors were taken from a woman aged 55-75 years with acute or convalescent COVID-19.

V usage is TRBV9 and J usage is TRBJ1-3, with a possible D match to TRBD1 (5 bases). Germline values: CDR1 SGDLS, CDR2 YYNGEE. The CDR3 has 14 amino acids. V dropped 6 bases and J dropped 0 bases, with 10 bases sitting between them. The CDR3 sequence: CASTQGLSGNTIYF. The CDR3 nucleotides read TGTGCCAGCACCCAGGGACTCTCTGGAAACACCATATATTTT.

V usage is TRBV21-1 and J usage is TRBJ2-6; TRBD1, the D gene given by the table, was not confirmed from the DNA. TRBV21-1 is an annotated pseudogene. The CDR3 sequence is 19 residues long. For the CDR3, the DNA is TGTGCCAGCAGCAAAGCGATCCCGGACAGCCCCTCTGGGGCCAACGTCCTGACTTTC. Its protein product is CASSKAIPDSPSGANVLTF.

Written as DNA, the CDR3 is TGTGCCAGCAGTCGAAAACAGGGATTTTTTGGGGTTAATGAAAAACTGTTTTTT. Protein sequence: CASSRKQGFFGVNEKLFF. V usage is TRBV27 and J usage is TRBJ1-4, with D perhaps matching TRBD1 (6 bases). Germline V gene lookup returns CDR1 MNHEY and CDR2 SMNVEV (reference sequence). The CDR3 covers 18 residues. Deletions cut 5 bases from V and 4 bases from J, with 23 bases between.

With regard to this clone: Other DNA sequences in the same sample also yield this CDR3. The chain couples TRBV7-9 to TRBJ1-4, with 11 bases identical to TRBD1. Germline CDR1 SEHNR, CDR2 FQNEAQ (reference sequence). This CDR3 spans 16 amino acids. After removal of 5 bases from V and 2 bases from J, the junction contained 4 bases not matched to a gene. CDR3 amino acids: CASSLGDRGTNEKLFF. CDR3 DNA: TGTGCCAGCAGCCTGGGGGACAGGGGGACTAATGAAAAACTGTTTTTT.

This CDR3 is CASSSRINSPLHF. The CDR3 nucleotides read TGTGCCAGCAGTTCGCGGATTAATTCACCCCTCCACTTT. The chain has TRBV12-3 or TRBV12-4 and TRBJ1-6, with D uncertain. This CDR3 is built from 13 residues. Trimming took off 4 bases at V and 6 bases at J, with 7 bases between the two ends.

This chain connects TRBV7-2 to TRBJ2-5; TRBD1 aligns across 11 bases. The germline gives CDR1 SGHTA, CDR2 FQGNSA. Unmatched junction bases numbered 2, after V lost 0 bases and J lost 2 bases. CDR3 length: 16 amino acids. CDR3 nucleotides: TGTGCCAGCAGCTTAGCTGGACAGGGGGCTCAAGAGACCCAGTACTTC. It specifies CASSLAGQGAQETQYF.

This chain's CDR3 is CAWSSPLSTTNEKLFF. The DNA for the CDR3 is TGTGCCTGGAGTAGCCCCCTGAGTACAACTAATGAAAAACTGTTTTTT. The genes are TRBV30 and TRBJ1-4; no clear D. The CDR3 is 16 amino acids. The germline V gene encodes CDR1 GTSNPN and CDR2 SVGIG (reference sequence). With 2 bases removed from V and 0 bases from J, the gap between germline ends came to 13 bases.

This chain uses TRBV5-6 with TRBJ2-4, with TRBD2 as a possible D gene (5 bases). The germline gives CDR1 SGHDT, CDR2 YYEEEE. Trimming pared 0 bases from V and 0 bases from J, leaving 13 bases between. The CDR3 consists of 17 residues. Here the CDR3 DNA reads TGTGCCAGCAGCTTGGACAGAACGGGGTTAGCCAAAAACATTCAGTACTTC. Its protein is CASSLDRTGLAKNIQYF.

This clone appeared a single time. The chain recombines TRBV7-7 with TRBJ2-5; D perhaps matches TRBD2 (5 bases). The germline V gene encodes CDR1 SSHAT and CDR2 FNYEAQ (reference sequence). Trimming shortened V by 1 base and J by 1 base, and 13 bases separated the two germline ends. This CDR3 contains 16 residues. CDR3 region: CASSLGLAELQETQYF. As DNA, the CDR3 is TGTGCCAGCAGCTTAGGCCTAGCAGAACTCCAAGAGACCCAGTACTTC. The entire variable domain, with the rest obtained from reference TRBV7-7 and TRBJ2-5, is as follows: GAGVSQSPRYKVTKRGQDVTLRCDPISSHATLYWYQQALGQGPEFLTYFNYEAQPDKSGLPSDRFSAERPEGSISTLTIQRTEQRDSAMYRCASSLGLAELQETQYFGPGTRLLVL.

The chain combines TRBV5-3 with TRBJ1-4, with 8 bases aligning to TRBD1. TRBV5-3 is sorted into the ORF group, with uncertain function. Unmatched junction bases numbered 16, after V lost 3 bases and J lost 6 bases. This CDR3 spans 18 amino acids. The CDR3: CARSYPGQATSDDEKLFF. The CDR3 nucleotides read TGTGCCAGAAGCTATCCGGGACAGGCGACCTCTGATGATGAAAAACTGTTTTTT.

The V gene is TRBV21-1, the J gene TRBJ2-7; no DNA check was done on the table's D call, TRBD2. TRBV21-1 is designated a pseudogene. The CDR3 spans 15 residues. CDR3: CASSAPPGLQPEQYF. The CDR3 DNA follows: TGTGCCAGCAGCGCACCGCCGGGACTCCAGCCCGAGCAGTACTTC.

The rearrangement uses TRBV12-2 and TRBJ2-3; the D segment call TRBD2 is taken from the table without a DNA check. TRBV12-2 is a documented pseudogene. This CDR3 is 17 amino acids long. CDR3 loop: CASRFPPPDGRTDTQYF. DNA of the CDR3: TGTGCAAGTCGCTTCCCCCCTCCAGATGGGAGGACAGATACGCAGTATTTT.